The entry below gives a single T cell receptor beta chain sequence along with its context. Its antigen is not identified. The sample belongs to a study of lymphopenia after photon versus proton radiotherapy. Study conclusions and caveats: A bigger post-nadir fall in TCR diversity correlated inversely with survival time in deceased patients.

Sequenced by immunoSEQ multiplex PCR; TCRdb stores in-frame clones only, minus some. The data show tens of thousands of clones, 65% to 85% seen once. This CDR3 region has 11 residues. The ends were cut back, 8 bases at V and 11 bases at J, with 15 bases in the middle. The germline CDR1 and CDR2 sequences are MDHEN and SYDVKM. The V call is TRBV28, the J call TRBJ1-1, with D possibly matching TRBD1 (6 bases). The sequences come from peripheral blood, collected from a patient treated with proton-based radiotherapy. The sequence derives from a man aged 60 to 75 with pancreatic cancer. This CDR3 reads CASSYRVDAFF. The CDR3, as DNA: TGTGCCAGCTCATACAGGGTGGATGCTTTCTTT.